This T cell receptor beta chain is from a study of T cell responses to AZD1222 COVID-19 vaccine. General study results and limits: Samples come after the peak T cell response, not at day 14. An increase in Spike-specific TCR breadth and depth was observed after two AZD1222 doses. Distributed over spike, vaccine-associated CD4 TCRs predominated at 160-218 and 743-854.

Here immunoSEQ multiplex PCR was the method, and the copy in TCRdb shows in-frame clones only, minus some. The data hold about 100,000 clones, with about 89% observed a single time. The junction had 2 bases not matched to a gene; V was cut back by 5 bases and J by 4 bases. Germline CDR1 and CDR2: ENHRY and SYGVKD. CDR3 length equals 15 residues. Comments on this clone: Its target is not known.

The receptor's source is an adult in good health. V and J are TRBV10-3 and TRBJ2-1; 13 bases align to TRBD2. The sequencing used peripheral blood, collected on day 0 of MenACWY control vaccination. The CDR3 protein is CAISTSGRVYNEQFF. The CDR3 nucleotides are TGTGCCATCAGTACTAGCGGGAGGGTGTACAATGAGCAGTTCTTC.